This is a list of T cell receptor beta chains from one sample in a study of blood T cell repertoires in COVID-19. Method: immunoSEQ multiplex PCR; TCRdb's copy keeps in-frame clones and lacks some. The data contain 250,000 to 300,000 clones, 89% of them singletons. Sequences were obtained from peripheral blood. These receptors were obtained from a woman between 35 and 50 years old who had recovered from COVID-19. Both conserved end residues are part of each CDR3. Fields, in order: J gene, D gene, clone size, V gene, CDR3 DNA, CDR3 protein. The D gene is left open where the match is weak. Not every row has a clone size; where given, it reads once, few, many or a size class.

j_call: TRBJ1-4; d_call: -; clone_size: few; v_call: TRBV27; cdr3_nt: TGTGCCAGCAGTTTAGCCTCCACCTTCAACAGGGCGCCTAATGAAAAACTGTTTTTT; cdr3_aa: CASSLASTFNRAPNEKLFF
j_call: TRBJ2-7; d_call: TRBD2; clone_size: -; v_call: TRBV18; cdr3_nt: TGTGCCAGCTCACCACCTAACGGACTAGAGAGCTCCTACGAGCAGTACTTC; cdr3_aa: CASSPPNGLESSYEQYF
j_call: TRBJ1-4; d_call: -; clone_size: once; v_call: TRBV30; cdr3_nt: TGTGCCTGGACGAACAGGACTAATGAAAAACTGTTTTTT; cdr3_aa: CAWTNRTNEKLFF
j_call: TRBJ1-5; d_call: -; clone_size: -; v_call: TRBV12-5; cdr3_nt: TGTGCTAGTGGTTTGGGCCTCGCGGGGGGAACTTCTAGCAATCAGCCCCAGCATTTT; cdr3_aa: CASGLGLAGGTSSNQPQHF
j_call: TRBJ2-7; d_call: TRBD2; clone_size: -; v_call: TRBV11-3; cdr3_nt: TGTGCCAGCAGCCGGGTTAGGGAGGGCGAGCAGTACTTC; cdr3_aa: CASSRVREGEQYF
j_call: TRBJ2-3; d_call: -; clone_size: -; v_call: TRBV5-1; cdr3_nt: TGCGCCAGCAGCCCGCACGGGGTTCTGAGACTCACAGATACGCAGTATTTT; cdr3_aa: CASSPHGVLRLTDTQYF
j_call: TRBJ2-3; d_call: TRBD2; clone_size: -; v_call: TRBV2; cdr3_nt: TGTGCCAGAGCGGGGGAGGGCGATACGCAGTATTTT; cdr3_aa: CARAGEGDTQYF
j_call: TRBJ2-1; d_call: TRBD2; clone_size: -; v_call: TRBV7-2; cdr3_nt: TGTGCCAGCAGCGGACCCGGGACTAGCGGGAGGGGTTCCTACAATGAGCAGTTCTTC; cdr3_aa: CASSGPGTSGRGSYNEQFF
j_call: TRBJ2-5; d_call: -; clone_size: -; v_call: TRBV7-2; cdr3_nt: TGTGCCAGCAGCTTAAGGGGGGGGCCGTTGGAGACCCAGTACTTC; cdr3_aa: CASSLRGGPLETQYF
j_call: TRBJ2-3; d_call: TRBD2; clone_size: -; v_call: TRBV7-2; cdr3_nt: TGTGCCAGCAGCGAGGGACTAGCGGGAGGATCTGATACGCAGTATTTT; cdr3_aa: CASSEGLAGGSDTQYF
j_call: TRBJ2-4; d_call: TRBD1; clone_size: -; v_call: TRBV27; cdr3_nt: TGTGCCAGCAGTTTAGGCGGACAGGGCGATTATCTCAAAAACATTCAGTACTTC; cdr3_aa: CASSLGGQGDYLKNIQYF
j_call: TRBJ1-2; d_call: TRBD1; clone_size: -; v_call: TRBV10-2; cdr3_nt: TGCGCCAGCAGTTTTACAGGGGTTTATGGCTACACCTTC; cdr3_aa: CASSFTGVYGYTF
j_call: TRBJ2-2; d_call: -; clone_size: -; v_call: TRBV7-2; cdr3_nt: TGTGCCAGCAGCTTAAAAGGCGGAGGGACCGGGGAGCTGTTTTTT; cdr3_aa: CASSLKGGGTGELFF
j_call: TRBJ1-2; d_call: -; clone_size: -; v_call: TRBV5-1; cdr3_nt: TGCGCCAGCAGCTTGCATGACGGGGAAAATGGCTACACCTTC; cdr3_aa: CASSLHDGENGYTF
j_call: TRBJ1-5; d_call: TRBD1; clone_size: -; v_call: TRBV19; cdr3_nt: TGTGCCGTCGAGACAGGGGGTAATCAGCCCCAGCATTTT; cdr3_aa: CAVETGGNQPQHF
j_call: TRBJ1-3; d_call: -; clone_size: -; v_call: TRBV5-1; cdr3_nt: TGCGCCAGCAGCTTGCGACAGGACTCTAGCTCTGGAAACACCATATATTTT; cdr3_aa: CASSLRQDSSSGNTIYF
j_call: TRBJ2-2; d_call: TRBD2; clone_size: -; v_call: TRBV10-3; cdr3_nt: TGTGCCATCAGTGAGTCTGGGCTAGCGGGGCACACCGGGGAGCTGTTTTTT; cdr3_aa: CAISESGLAGHTGELFF
j_call: TRBJ1-3; d_call: TRBD1; clone_size: -; v_call: TRBV7-9; cdr3_nt: TGTGCCAGCAACCCGGGACAGGGGGCTTCTGGAAACACCATATATTTT; cdr3_aa: CASNPGQGASGNTIYF
j_call: TRBJ2-3; d_call: TRBD2; clone_size: -; v_call: TRBV7-3; cdr3_nt: TGTGCCAGCAGCTCTAGCGGGGGGCAAGATACGCAGTATTTT; cdr3_aa: CASSSSGGQDTQYF
j_call: TRBJ1-2; d_call: -; clone_size: -; v_call: TRBV18; cdr3_nt: TGTGCCAGCTCACCAGCGGGGGCGCGGGGCTACACCTTC; cdr3_aa: CASSPAGARGYTF
j_call: TRBJ1-4; d_call: TRBD1; clone_size: -; v_call: TRBV7-9; cdr3_nt: TGTGCCAGCAGCTTGGGGACAGGTCGGGGGAATGAAAAACTGTTTTTT; cdr3_aa: CASSLGTGRGNEKLFF
j_call: TRBJ2-5; d_call: -; clone_size: -; v_call: TRBV3-1/TRBV3-2; cdr3_nt: TGTGCCAGCACCCTGGACTGGATGGGGACCCAGTACTTC; cdr3_aa: CASTLDWMGTQYF
j_call: TRBJ1-5; d_call: TRBD1; clone_size: -; v_call: TRBV19; cdr3_nt: TGTGCCAGTAGTATCGGCCAGGGGGCCTATCAGCCCCAGCATTTT; cdr3_aa: CASSIGQGAYQPQHF
j_call: TRBJ2-3; d_call: TRBD2; clone_size: -; v_call: TRBV7-9; cdr3_nt: TGTGCCAGCAGCCCGGGACTAGCGACAGATACGCAGTATTTT; cdr3_aa: CASSPGLATDTQYF
j_call: TRBJ1-6; d_call: -; clone_size: -; v_call: TRBV27; cdr3_nt: TGTGCCAGCAGTTCAAAACCGGGACACGTCGCGGATTCACCCCTCCACTTT; cdr3_aa: CASSSKPGHVADSPLHF
j_call: TRBJ1-1; d_call: -; clone_size: -; v_call: TRBV7-2; cdr3_nt: TGTGCCAGCGCGAACAGGGAAAGCGCTGAAGCTTTCTTT; cdr3_aa: CASANRESAEAFF
j_call: TRBJ2-7; d_call: TRBD1; clone_size: -; v_call: TRBV7-6; cdr3_nt: TGTGCCAGCAGCTTATCCGGGACAGGGTTCTCAAACGAGCAGTACTTC; cdr3_aa: CASSLSGTGFSNEQYF